This TCR beta chain was sequenced in a study of control samples from healthy donors and cancer patients. CDR3 size: 15 residues. The germline CDR1 and CDR2 sequences are SGHVS and FNYEAQ. Unmatched junction bases numbered 3, after V lost 5 bases and J lost 0 bases. A few counts support this clone. Clones were sequenced by immunoSEQ multiplex PCR, and TCRdb holds only the in-frame ones, with some missing. This repertoire shows around 90,000 clones, more than 75% found once; its top ten account for under 25%. This rearrangement joins TRBV7-6 to TRBJ1-3, with 8 bases aligning to TRBD1. The specimen sequenced was blood. The clonotype was recovered from a man under 40 in good health. In DNA, the CDR3 is TGTGCCAGCAGCACCGGGACAGGCTCTGGAAACACCATATATTTT. It translates to CASSTGTGSGNTIYF.